The 14 T cell receptor beta chains reported below all come from one sample, sequenced in a study of cytomegalovirus exposure and HLA in healthy donors. PCR employed 60 Vbeta and 13 Jbeta primers. Produced via immunoSEQ multiplex PCR; TCRdb's table is partial and in-frame only. The sample comprises 97,000 or so clones, around 70% of which are singletons, and less than 2.5% rests with the top ten. The sample consisted of PBMCs. The receptor source for this set is a man aged 45 to 65 in good health and CMV-seronegative.

V and J are TRBV2 and TRBJ1-6, with D hard to call. The CDR3 is 13 amino acids. V shed 2 bases and J shed 3 bases, with 2 bases lying between them. CDR1 and CDR2 from the germline V gene are SNHLY and FYNNEI. The CDR3 region has the DNA TGTGCCAGCAGTGAACGCTATAATTCACCCCTCCACTTT. Amino acids: CASSERYNSPLHF.

The genes are TRBV28 and TRBJ1-2; D is unresolved. Germline V CDR1 and CDR2: MDHEN, SYDVKM. The ends were cut back, 4 bases at V and 4 bases at J, with 13 bases in the middle. The CDR3 extends over 14 amino acids. The CDR3 loop reads CASSSEGPVYGYTF. DNA for the CDR3: TGTGCCAGCAGTTCGGAGGGCCCCGTCTATGGCTACACCTTC.

This clone was seen a few times. This chain joins TRBV5-4 and TRBJ2-1, with D perhaps matching TRBD1 (6 bases). The CDR3 is 15 residues long. Germline-derived CDR1 and CDR2 are SGHNT and YYREEE (reference sequence). V was cut by 1 base and J by 8 bases, with 16 bases left in between. The chain's CDR3 is CASSLIAGAPDEQFF. The CDR3 DNA reads TGTGCCAGCAGCTTGATAGCAGGGGCTCCGGATGAGCAGTTCTTC.

The genes are TRBV28 and TRBJ2-7; D is undetermined. The CDR3 loop spans 13 amino acids. CDR1 and CDR2 from the germline V gene are MDHEN and SYDVKM. Trimming cost V 2 bases and J 5 bases, with 10 bases left between them. The CDR3 loop is CASSLIQHHEQYF. The CDR3 nucleotides are TGTGCCAGCAGTTTAATACAGCACCACGAGCAGTACTTC.

This clone was recorded a few times. V is TRBV5-5 and J is TRBJ2-3; no clear D. The CDR3 extends over 12 amino acids. Deletions cut 4 bases from V and 14 bases from J, with 17 bases between. CDR1 and CDR2 from the germline V gene are SGHKS and YYEKEE (reference sequence). CDR3 protein: CASSAVYSGWYF. CDR3 in DNA: TGTGCCAGCAGCGCCGTCTATTCCGGTTGGTATTTT.

A few counts support this clone. This chain joins TRBV28 and TRBJ1-4; 7 bases agree with TRBD1. The junction had 11 bases not matched to a gene; V was cut back by 6 bases and J by 7 bases. The CDR3 has 15 residues. The germline V gene has CDR1 MDHEN and CDR2 SYDVKM. The CDR3 DNA follows: TGTGCCAGCAGGTTTACAGGGGATTACCGTGAAAAACTGTTTTTT. Translation: CASRFTGDYREKLFF. Full variable domain (missing parts from reference TRBV28 and TRBJ1-4): DVKVTQSSRYLVKRTGEKVFLECVQDMDHENMFWYRQDPGLGLRLIYFSYDVKMKEKGDIPEGYSVSREKKERFSLILESASTNQTSMYLCASRFTGDYREKLFFGSGTQLSVL.

The genes are TRBV6-5 and TRBJ2-2; no clear D. This CDR3 spans 14 amino acids. Germline V gene lookup returns CDR1 MNHEY and CDR2 SVGAGI. Trimming removed 0 bases from V and 3 bases from J, with 5 bases in between. CDR3 DNA sequence: TGTGCCAGCAGTTACTCGTCGGACACCGGGGAGCTGTTTTTT. It encodes CASSYSSDTGELFF.

The chain links TRBV6-6 to TRBJ1-5, with 7 nucleotides matching TRBD1. Germline trimming cut 5 bases from V and 1 base from J; bases unmatched to any gene: 2. The CDR3 contains 14 residues. CDR1 and CDR2 from the germline V gene are MNHNY and SVGAGI (reference sequence). The CDR3 loop is CASSLQGSNQPQHF. DNA for the CDR3: TGTGCCAGCAGTCTACAGGGGAGCAATCAGCCCCAGCATTTT.

The gene calls are TRBV19 and TRBJ1-1; D not certain. V lost 4 bases, J lost 1 base, and 16 bases lay in between. This CDR3 contains 16 residues. Germline V gene data show CDR1 as LNHDA and CDR2 as SQIVND (reference sequence). CDR3 in DNA: TGTGCCAGTAGTACCCCTGGGTTTGGGAGGAACACTGAAGCTTTCTTT. Its translation is CASSTPGFGRNTEAFF.

The V call is TRBV28, the J call TRBJ2-7; 7 bases agree with TRBD1. J gave up 1 base and V 5 bases, and 11 bases lay outside the gene matches. The CDR3 is 16 amino acids. The germline V gene has CDR1 MDHEN and CDR2 SYDVKM. The CDR3 loop reads CASSPEHRQGSYEQYF. Here the CDR3 DNA reads TGTGCCAGCAGTCCGGAACACAGACAGGGTTCCTACGAGCAGTACTTC.

The chain combines TRBV2 with TRBJ2-7; 7 bases fit TRBD1. The length of the CDR3 is 15 residues. Trimming took 6 bases from V and 3 from J; bases not matched to a gene: 11. The germline gives CDR1 SNHLY, CDR2 FYNNEI. In DNA, the CDR3 is TGTGCCAGCAGGGCTCCCTTGGGACAGAACTACGAGCAGTACTTC. Protein: CASRAPLGQNYEQYF.

This clone was counted only a few times. The chain links TRBV6-5 to TRBJ2-7; 12 bases line up with TRBD1. The germline gives CDR1 MNHEY, CDR2 SVGAGI. CDR3 length equals 14 residues. The J segment lost 3 bases and the V segment lost 4 bases, leaving 1 base of the junction unmatched. CDR3 DNA sequence: TGTGCCAGCAGTTGGGACAGGGGGCTCTACGAGCAGTACTTC. It is translated as CASSWDRGLYEQYF.

V usage is TRBV5-1 and J usage is TRBJ1-1; 7 nucleotides match TRBD1. Germline loops: CDR1 SGHRS, CDR2 YFSETQ. Trimming cost V 3 bases and J 4 bases; bases outside gene matches: 3. The CDR3 contains 13 residues. CDR3 region: CASSSGQATEAFF. CDR3 sequence (DNA): TGCGCCAGCAGCTCCGGACAGGCCACTGAAGCTTTCTTT. Combining the CDR3 with reference TRBV5-1 and TRBJ1-1 gives the whole variable domain KAGVTQTPRYLIKTRGQQVTLSCSPISGHRSVSWYQQTPGQGLQFLFEYFSETQRNKGNFPGRFSGRQFSNSRSEMNVSTLELGDSALYLCASSSGQATEAFFGQGTRLTVV.

In its sample, this clone was seen a few times. CDR3 DNA: TGTGCCAGCAGCGCACGGACATCCTCCTACGAGCAGTACTTC. Its protein is CASSARTSSYEQYF. This chain joins TRBV13 and TRBJ2-7; a weak D match, TRBD1 (5 bases). Germline V CDR1 and CDR2: PRHDT, FYEKMQ (reference sequence). V was shortened by 5 bases and J by 0 bases, with 11 bases between the two germline ends. There are 14 residues in the CDR3.